This is a list of T cell receptor beta chains from one sample in a study of siplizumab effects on memory and regulatory T cells. No antigens are known for them. Only in-frame clones appear in the TCRdb table, and some are missing; sequencing was by immunoSEQ multiplex PCR. The sample comprises about 6,600 clones, about a third of which are singletons, and around a sixth rests with the top ten. The sample was CFSE-low (dividing) CD8+ T cells sorted from an allogeneic mixed lymphocyte reaction. These receptors were collected from a human donor in good health; the cells came from an allogeneic mixed lymphocyte reaction. CDR3s leave out the opening cysteine and the closing phenylalanine or tryptophan. The order of the fields is V gene, CDR3 length, CDR3 protein.

TRBV28	14	ASSPLKGRGPYGYT
TRBV7-3	11	ASSLDGLYGYT
TRBV28	12	ASSPGQGAYEQY
TRBV11-2	14	ASSATGFEANYGYT
TRBV9	13	ASSVEGTGIYEQY
TRBV10-3	13	AISSGTAKWETQY
TRBV27	16	ASSLVLAGGPFPDTQY
TRBV11-2	16	ASSLDTGLPLAKNIQY
TRBV9	14	ASSVAPETSTDTQY
TRBV6-1	12	ASNGRESNQPQH
TRBV4-1	12	ASSQETGYNEQF
TRBV5-1	11	ASSGTRYYGYT
TRBV5-1	12	ASSPIYDSYEQY
TRBV7-9	12	ASSSVDDLLPLH
TRBV2	12	ASIGRTEGNEQF
TRBV30	12	ACPTLTAGYGYT
TRBV28	13	ASSFGDRSTYEQY
TRBV6-1	11	ASSPPSSYEQY
TRBV9	12	ASSRSQRDNEQF
TRBV11-3	14	ASSSLSGGYSYEQY
TRBV7-9	12	ASSLGQPLSGYT
TRBV27	16	ASSLSPPDRGSFSEQY
TRBV2	13	ASSEWREGYNEQF
TRBV5-4	12	ASSPGTGGNEQF
TRBV11-3	13	ASSSMAGDLYGYT
TRBV4-1	13	ASSYPGLASREQF
TRBV20-1	9	SAYTNTEAF
TRBV29-1	13	SVESGRSNTGELF
TRBV15	10	ATSLATDTQY
TRBV9	13	ASSVGASRGDTQY
TRBV6-6	13	ASSTSGGYYNEQF
TRBV9	12	ASSVQGRNYGYT
TRBV27	11	ASSFGPSYEQY
TRBV11-1	14	ASSPHGGTYNYGYT
TRBV28	13	ASSFGTASNQPQH
TRBV15	11	ATSRAGGNEQF
TRBV5-6	11	ASSRDSTYEQY
TRBV10-1	15	ASSESSRTGVNTEAF
TRBV11-1	12	ASLELVPPYEQY
TRBV6-5	10	ASRSVETEAF
TRBV7-9	13	ASSSTGLVWYEQY
TRBV6-5	13	ASNLIAGVADTQY
TRBV10-2	13	ASSDTGQGIGTQH